This T cell receptor beta chain emerged from a study of T cells in localized non-small cell lung cancer (dated by TCRdb to 2020 to 2021). Broadly, across the study: Comparing tumors with uninvolved tumor-adjacent lungs, the study looked at the T cell repertoires of 236 patients with early-stage NSCLC. The cohort consisted of around 250 treatment-naive NSCLC patients whose localized lung tumors had been resected. Of the NSCLC patients, 120 to 150 were male and around 97 were female, and the mean age was approximately 66 years.

Results the study describes overall, beyond this receptor: Uninvolved tumor-adjacent lung showed the highest T cell clonality, higher than tumor, which suggests more focused antigenic responses in the adjacent lung. Longer overall survival was associated with higher blood T cell density, whereas shorter survival was associated with higher adjacent-lung clonality. Because multi-region tumor sequencing was not performed, intratumor heterogeneity could not be ruled out. Because the study design was exploratory, TCR variables were selected using unadjusted p-values without false-discovery rate correction. Of the top 100 tumor clones, a median of approximately 60 were detected in paired uninvolved adjacent lung; 28 were also among that lung's top 100.

TCR beta CDR3 regions were sequenced from DNA using the immunoSEQ Assay. From the authors' description of their analysis: To compute T cell density, TCR beta template counts were normalized to usable DNA, which was estimated by amplifying housekeeping genes. Using the preseqR package, richness was estimated by extrapolating to 120,000 templates for tissue samples and 400,000 templates for PBMC samples. Clonality was defined by subtracting Pielou's evenness from one. Tissue-enriched TCRs were identified by differential abundance testing using productive amino-acid clonotypes, minimum total count 5 and alpha 0.1. The Jaccard Index and the Morisita Overlap Index were used to measure repertoire overlap between compartments. TCR beta CDR3s were clustered by GLIPH together with public tetramer-defined viral CDR3s, and at least three viral sequences plus V-gene enrichment were required for viral motifs. TCRdb obtained this table from immuneACCESS and retained in-frame rearrangements with V and J assigned. These tables miss some clones; where compared with another copy, unresolved V genes account for less than half of the shortfall, and the remainder is unexplained. V, J and clone size are taken as reported in that table, and D and trimming were inferred from the DNA itself. The table for this sample lists about 14,000 clones; roughly 80% of them were counted only once. The ten largest clonotypes hold 4.1% of the sample.

Details on this clone: This clone's antigen is unknown. No quality values exist for individual bases; no much larger clone is one base distant.

At diagnosis, tumor, uninvolved tumor-adjacent lung and peripheral blood were collected and then preserved as a mix of FFPE and fresh-frozen material. Blood samples were analyzed as peripheral blood mononuclear cells for TCR repertoire profiling. The specimen was peripheral blood, collected before any cancer treatment. The sequence derives from a female donor older than 55 with stage I squamous cell lung carcinoma.

The CDR3 sequence is CASGEESQAGGYTF. At the DNA level, the sequence is TGCGCCAGCGGGGAAGAGTCACAGGCGGGTGGCTACACCTTC. The chain is encoded by TRBV5-1 joined to TRBJ1-2; TRBD1 is possibly the D segment (5 matching bases). The V end loses 7 bases and the J end loses 7 bases, and a stretch of 20 bases separates them. From a lookup of the germline V gene, CDR1 and CDR2 are SGHRS and YFSETQ. The CDR3, cysteine through phenylalanine, is 14 amino acids long. Only the CDR3 portion is preserved as DNA: 42 bases, with reading frame beginning at the first base. The CDR3 plus the reference TRBV5-1 and TRBJ1-2 genes for the other parts give the full variable domain: KAGVTQTPRYLIKTRGQQVTLSCSPISGHRSVSWYQQTPGQGLQFLFEYFSETQRNKGNFPGRFSGRQFSNSRSEMNVSTLELGDSALYLCASGEESQAGGYTFGSGTRLTVV.